This entry is about one T cell receptor (beta chain). The antigen remains unidentified. Relative to the germline gene, one junction end is altered; a read error may explain this. In germline, CDR1 is SGHKS, CDR2 YYEKEE (reference sequence). The CDR3 loop spans 12 amino acids. TCRdb recomputed calls from the RT-PCR reads with MiXCR, one row per CDR3 protein. Of a few hundred thousand distinct CDR3 sequences in the sample, about a fifth were seen once. The sample is drawn from a study of response to subunit inactivated influenza vaccine. Study-level results: The authors suggested that few new T cells are recruited per seasonal influenza vaccination.

This clonotype originated in a man between 50 and 75 years old who received an inactivated influenza vaccine. This chain connects TRBV5-5 to TRBJ1-1; no clear D gene. Sequenced here: PBMCs from blood, sampled less than 22 months after vaccination. The CDR3 spells CAISPGWTEAFF. The CDR3 DNA reads TGTGCCATCAGCCCTGGGTGGACTGAAGCTTTCTTT. Using reference TRBV5-5 and TRBJ1-1 for the parts outside the CDR3, the full variable domain is DAGVTQSPTHLIKTRGQQVTLRCSPISGHKSVSWYQQVLGQGPQFIFQYYEKEERGRGNFPDRFSARQFPNYSSELNVNALLLGDSALYLCAISPGWTEAFFGQGTRLTVV.